This TCR beta chain was identified in a study of T cell responses to AZD1222 COVID-19 vaccine (dated by TCRdb to the early 2020s). Background on the whole study: AZD1222 recipients whose second dose came at about 4 weeks and those whose second dose came at about 12 weeks were combined into one group, since spike-specific TCR depth and breadth did not differ between the two schedules. A total of more than 230 trial participants underwent TCR sequencing, of whom approximately 200 had received two doses of AZD1222 and 26 had received two doses of the MenACWY control vaccine. Trial participants were enrolled by age into subgroups of 18-55, 56-69 and 70-plus years, and around 140, 26 and 57 TCR-sequenced participants, respectively, were included in these subgroups. The study at large found these results: The whole spike protein was spanned by vaccine-associated CD4 TCRs, and dominant responses were seen in regions 160-218 and 743-854. Spike-specific TCR breadth and depth rose significantly after two AZD1222 doses compared with day 0 and with MenACWY recipients. No day 14 peak-response samples were available, so repertoires were characterized only after the peak T cell response. Most participants were white British and females outnumbered males, and the authors suggested that clonal diversity may have been underestimated. Conclusions about previously exposed vaccinees are limited because only a handful of AZD1222 recipients were SARS-CoV-2 seropositive at baseline. In the small 56-69-year group, the increase in depth fell short of significance, most likely because of low power. Epitopes outside the regions mutated in the B.1.351 and B.1.1.7 variants were reportedly recognized by nearly half of the unique spike-specific TCRs.

Per the publication, the time point label means: baseline before first vaccination. The vaccinee samples were drawn from two UK trials, COV001 and COV002, one of which was a single-blind randomized controlled phase 2/3 trial testing AZD1222 (ChAdOx1 nCoV-19) in healthy adults. Trial participant PBMC samples were collected at day 0 and day 28 after the second dose for TCRbeta chain sequencing. This clone was observed a few times. Its antigen remains undetermined. No much larger clone exists at a distance of one base, and base qualities are not known. CDR1 and CDR2, looked up from the germline V gene (reference sequence), are SGHKS and YYEKEE. Germline trimming amounts to 4 bases on V and 0 bases on J, with 14 as the count of junction bases outside the gene matches. From the cysteine up to the phenylalanine, the CDR3 has a length of 18 residues. The entry retains the CDR3 DNA only, 54 bases that are in frame from base 1.

The CDR3 regions of human TCRbeta chains were subjected to immunosequencing. The study's processing was this. TCRs in the repertoires were matched against a reference library of SARS-CoV-2-specific TCRs that had been generated with the MIRA antigen-specificity platform. Breadth meant the fraction of unique TCRs that were SARS-CoV-2-associated, whereas depth meant the fraction of total T cells that were SARS-CoV-2-associated. Using the MIRA data, every spike-specific TCR was mapped to the spike region that the TCR reacted to and assigned to either a CD4 or a CD8 class. Log10-transformed breadth and depth values were compared by one-way ANOVA with Sidak's multiple comparisons tests. TCRdb retrieved this table from immuneACCESS and kept in-frame rearrangements only. Not all clones are present; in checked studies, unresolved V genes account for under half, and no reason is known for the remainder. V and J calls plus clone size are reproduced from that table; the DNA served to infer D and trimming. This sample is represented by 35,000 to 55,000 clones; 83% of them were singletons. The top ten hold more than 45% of the sample.

The receptor was isolated from an adult in good health. Material: peripheral blood, obtained on day 0 of AZD1222 vaccination. This receptor chain uses TRBV5-5 and TRBJ2-7, with TRBD2 identical over 9 junction bases. The CDR3 here reads CASSAAGTSQTLSYEQYF. The DNA sequence is TGTGCCAGCAGCGCCGCCGGGACTAGCCAAACCCTCTCCTACGAGCAGTACTTC.